The rows below give T cell receptor beta chains drawn from one sample of a study of identical twins. TCRdb itself ran the 5' RACE reads through MiXCR, one entry per CDR3 protein. The profile covers over 500,000 distinct CDR3 sequences, with 22% appearing a single time and under 0.95% taken by the ten largest. These sequences were also reported in another study, on T cells expressing NK-cell markers.

Source material: CD4+ T cells sorted from blood. These receptors were obtained from a woman aged 18-29 years in good health. Both conserved end residues are part of each CDR3. The D gene is left open where the match is weak. Clone size, where shown, is once, few, many, or a class for clones that have expanded.

d_call clone_size j_call v_call cdr3_aa cdr3_nt
TRBD2 . TRBJ2-1 TRBV5-1 CASSVGLAGGQYNEQFF TGCGCCAGCAGCGTGGGACTAGCGGGGGGTCAGTACAATGAGCAGTTCTTC
TRBD2 few TRBJ2-7 TRBV12-3/TRBV12-4 CASSLTGTSGSYEQYF TGTGCCAGCAGTTTAACCGGGACTAGCGGTTCCTACGAGCAGTACTTC
TRBD2 few TRBJ2-7 TRBV18 CASSPGVAGVYEQYF TGTGCCAGCTCACCAGGGGTAGCGGGAGTCTACGAGCAGTACTTC
TRBD2 . TRBJ2-5 TRBV10-2 CATQTSGGAMAQYF TGCGCCACCCAGACTAGCGGGGGGGCAATGGCCCAGTACTTC
TRBD2 few TRBJ2-3 TRBV7-2 CASSFQLAGANTDTQYF TGTGCCAGCAGCTTCCAACTAGCGGGGGCCAACACAGATACGCAGTATTTT
TRBD2 few TRBJ2-1 TRBV6-1 CASGALAGRFF TGTGCCAGCGGGGCACTAGCGGGGCGGTTCTTC
TRBD1 many TRBJ2-1 TRBV5-1 CASSLPRTGNYNEQFF TGCGCCAGCAGCTTGCCACGGACAGGGAACTACAATGAGCAGTTCTTC
. many TRBJ1-5 TRBV5-1 CASSLDYSNQPQHF TGCGCCAGCAGCTTGGACTATAGCAATCAGCCCCAGCATTTT
. . TRBJ2-7 TRBV5-1 CASSRGGAENYEQYF TGCGCCAGCAGCCGCGGAGGAGCGGAGAACTACGAGCAGTACTTC
. . TRBJ2-6 TRBV9 CASGRMGGNVLTF TGTGCCAGCGGGAGGATGGGGGGAAACGTCCTGACTTTC
. . TRBJ1-1 TRBV12-3/TRBV12-4 CASSPVGGVSTEAFF TGTGCCAGCAGTCCCGTAGGAGGGGTAAGCACTGAAGCTTTCTTT
. . TRBJ2-2 TRBV27 CASSLRAGVAGELFF TGTGCCAGCAGTTTAAGGGCAGGAGTAGCCGGGGAGCTGTTTTTT
. . TRBJ1-2 TRBV20-1 CSASKINYGYTF TGCAGTGCTAGCAAGATTAACTATGGCTACACCTTC
TRBD2 . TRBJ2-1 TRBV24-1 CATSDAASGVYNEQFF TGTGCCACCAGTGATGCGGCTAGCGGGGTGTACAATGAGCAGTTCTTC
. . TRBJ1-3 TRBV12-3/TRBV12-4 CASSWRISGNTIYF TGTGCCAGCAGTTGGCGGATCTCTGGAAACACCATATATTTT
. . TRBJ1-3 TRBV2 CASTEEGGGNTIYF TGTGCCAGCACCGAGGAAGGGGGAGGAAACACCATATATTTT
. . TRBJ2-3 TRBV5-1 CASSLMTAGAPDTQYF TGCGCCAGCAGCTTGATGACGGCGGGGGCCCCAGATACGCAGTATTTT
. . TRBJ1-6 TRBV11-1 CASSPQHDSPLHF TGTGCCAGCAGCCCCCAACACGATTCACCCCTCCACTTT
. few TRBJ1-2 TRBV6-1 CASGGPKANYGYTF TGTGCCAGCGGCGGACCGAAAGCTAACTATGGCTACACCTTC
TRBD2 . TRBJ2-3 TRBV5-1 CASSLARTSAEADTQYF TGCGCCAGCAGCTTGGCCCGGACTAGCGCCGAGGCAGATACGCAGTATTTT
. few TRBJ2-4 TRBV5-1 CASSLEPTGLNIQYF TGCGCCAGCAGCTTGGAACCGACGGGTTTAAACATTCAGTACTTC
. few TRBJ2-4 TRBV20-1 CSASRASKNIQYF TGCAGCGCCTCCAGAGCCTCCAAAAACATTCAGTACTTC
. few TRBJ1-1 TRBV29-1 CSVVLRTTEAFF TGCAGCGTTGTCCTCAGGACCACTGAAGCTTTCTTT